What follows describes a single T cell receptor beta chain. As yet, its antigen is unknown. Profiled with immunoSEQ multiplex PCR; TCRdb holds only in-frame clones, not every one. The data contain around 70,000 clones, about 82% of them singletons. This specimen comes from a study of OX40 agonist ivuxolimab in advanced cancers. Study-level information: Enrolled patients in dose escalation had cancers that were hepatocellular carcinoma, melanoma, renal cell or head and neck cancer. Study results and caveats: Among the nonresponders, some also had low normalized T-cell clonal expansion.

Trimming stripped 3 bases from V and 7 bases from J, with 13 bases between. Germline CDR1 and CDR2: GTSNPN and SVGIG (reference sequence). This CDR3 comprises 13 residues. The chain joins TRBV30 to TRBJ2-1; D unclear. The sequencing used CD4+ or CD8+ T cells sorted from blood, collected in a trial of the OX40 agonist ivuxolimab. The sequence derives from an adult with an advanced solid tumor such as melanoma, head and neck, liver or kidney cancer. CDR3 region: CAWSPGSVNEQFF. CDR3 in DNA: TGTGCCTGGAGCCCTGGGTCCGTTAATGAGCAGTTCTTC.